The present entry profiles one TCR beta chain with its context. Its antigen remains unknown. This entry belongs to a study of immune cell composition in non-small cell lung cancer. General study points: 60% to 75% of squamous and around 34% of adenocarcinoma cases had tumour-associated clones >0.5%. Squamous lung tumours showed higher top 10 clone scores and clonality than adenocarcinomas.

V lost 4 bases to trimming and J lost 7 bases; unmatched junction nucleotides: 8. Per the germline V gene, CDR1 is SGHRS and CDR2 is YFSETQ. CDR3 length: 13 residues. Frozen unsorted single-cell suspensions supplied the genomic DNA. The assay was immunoSEQ multiplex PCR, and TCRdb's table has in-frame clones only and misses some. The sample lists about 1,300 clones; more than 70% were seen once. Material: lung tumor tissue. This TCR derives from a human donor with non-small cell lung cancer. This rearrangement joins TRBV5-1 to TRBJ2-7; 7 bases align to TRBD1. The CDR3: CASSTGQAWEQYF. The CDR3 coding sequence is TGCGCCAGCAGCACAGGACAGGCCTGGGAGCAGTACTTC. Using reference TRBV5-1 and TRBJ2-7 for the parts outside the CDR3, the full variable domain is KAGVTQTPRYLIKTRGQQVTLSCSPISGHRSVSWYQQTPGQGLQFLFEYFSETQRNKGNFPGRFSGRQFSNSRSEMNVSTLELGDSALYLCASSTGQAWEQYFGPGTRLTVT.